This T cell receptor beta chain comes out of a study of T cell responses to AZD1222 COVID-19 vaccine. General study findings and limits: Baseline serology detected seropositivity in only six or seven AZD1222 recipients. Spike regions recognized by vaccine-associated CD4 TCRs spanned the protein, led by 160-218 and 743-854. Among the donors, most were white British and more were female, and clonal diversity was possibly underestimated. Without day 14 samples, only post-peak T cell repertoires were studied.

Here immunoSEQ multiplex PCR was the method, and the copy in TCRdb shows in-frame clones only, minus some. The data show about 120,000 clones, roughly 91% seen once. Germline values: CDR1 GTSNPN, CDR2 SVGIG (reference sequence). This CDR3 has 11 residues. Trimming removed 0 bases at V and 2 bases at J, with 2 bases between. On this clone itself: Antigen: not known.

This specimen consisted of peripheral blood, obtained on day 0 of AZD1222 vaccination. The chain has TRBV30 and TRBJ2-7; D unresolved. This sequence originates from an adult in good health. Written as DNA, the CDR3 is TGTGCCTGGAGTGTGGCCTACGAGCAGTACTTC. It specifies CAWSVAYEQYF.